This TCR beta chain was captured in a study of CD8 T cells in Susac syndrome. cDNA came from about 0.5 to 1 ug RNA primed by random hexamers. From the immunoSEQ multiplex PCR reads, TCRdb called clonotypes with MiXCR, one entry per CDR3 protein. Among some 200,000 distinct CDR3 sequences listed, 91% were seen once. J was trimmed by 5 bases and V by 5 bases; bases with no gene match: 6. The CDR3 has 14 amino acids. Germline V gene lookup returns CDR1 DFQATT and CDR2 SNEGSKA (reference sequence). Negative isolation was used for CD8+ and CD4+ T cells and FACS enrichment for TEMRA cells. This TCR derives from a human donor with Susac syndrome. The sequenced sample consisted of CD4+ T cells from PBMCs. V is TRBV20-1 and J is TRBJ2-7; 13 nucleotides line up with TRBD2. In DNA, the CDR3 is TGCAGTGCTGGACTAGCGGGAGTGAACGACGAGCAGTACTTC. This codes for CSAGLAGVNDEQYF.